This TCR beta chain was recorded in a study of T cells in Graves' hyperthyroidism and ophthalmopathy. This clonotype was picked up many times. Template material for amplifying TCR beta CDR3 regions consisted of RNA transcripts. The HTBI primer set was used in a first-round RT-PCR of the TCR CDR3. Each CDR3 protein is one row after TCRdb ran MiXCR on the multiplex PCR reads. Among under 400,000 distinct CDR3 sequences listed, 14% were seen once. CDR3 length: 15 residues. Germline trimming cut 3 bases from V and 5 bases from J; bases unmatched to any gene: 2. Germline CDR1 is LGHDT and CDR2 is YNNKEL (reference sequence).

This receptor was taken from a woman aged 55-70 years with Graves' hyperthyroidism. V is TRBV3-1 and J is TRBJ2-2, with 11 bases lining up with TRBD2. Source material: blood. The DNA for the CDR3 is TGTGCCAGCAGCCACAGGACTAGCGGGACCGGGGAGCTGTTTTTT. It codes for CASSHRTSGTGELFF.